The clone carrying this TCR beta chain was picked up many times. The antigen remains undetermined. This specimen comes from a study of CD8 T cells in ankylosing spondylitis. The study's findings and limits: A TCR beta motif made of 7 to 9 highly homologous variants seemed typical of ankylosing spondylitis blood. Reactive arthritis synovial fluid and blood were previously reported to contain some motif variants.

The ends were cut back, 3 bases at V and 4 bases at J, with 10 bases in the middle. Germline CDR1 reads SEHNR; CDR2 reads FQNEAQ (reference sequence). CDR3 length equals 13 residues. MiXCR was run by TCRdb on the 5' RACE reads, yielding one entry per CDR3 protein. This table holds 100,000 to 150,000 distinct CDR3 sequences, 9.3% found once. The sequencing input was blood, either unsorted or a sorted T cell fraction (not recorded which). V is TRBV7-9 and J is TRBJ2-7; D gene uncertain. This clonotype originated in a male donor with ankylosing spondylitis or in good health (not recorded which). The CDR3, as DNA: TGTGCCAGCAGCTTGGAAAGTACTTACGAGCAGTACTTC. It specifies CASSLESTYEQYF.